These T cell receptor beta chains were read from a single sample in a study of T cell repertoires in cytomegalovirus infection. MiXCR, applied by TCRdb to the reads, yields one record per CDR3 protein. The sample shows fewer than 950,000 distinct CDR3 sequences, over 25% of them seen only once. These receptors lack a known antigen. The starting material was cultured CD8+ T cells from PBMCs, obtained from culture after CMV antigen stimulation. The receptors stem from a human donor in good health (CMV status not recorded). Some clones in this sample may be carry-over from other donors' samples. The CDR3 runs from the conserved cysteine through the conserved F or W. D genes are given only for firm matches. The size entry is marked missing in some rows and otherwise reads once, few, many or a size class.

v_call	d_call	clone_size	j_call	cdr3_aa	cdr3_nt
TRBV12-3/TRBV12-4	TRBD2	.	TRBJ2-4	CASSPPSRETVAKNIQYF	TGTGCCAGCAGTCCCCCCTCGCGGGAGACCGTAGCCAAAAACATTCAGTACTTC
TRBV12-3/TRBV12-4	.	many	TRBJ1-3	CASSHSAVRLSGNTIYF	TGTGCCAGCAGTCACTCGGCGGTCAGGCTATCTGGAAACACCATATATTTT
TRBV6-6	.	.	TRBJ2-5	CASSYSPAQETQYF	TGTGCCAGCAGTTACTCCCCGGCCCAAGAGACCCAGTACTTC
TRBV27	.	.	TRBJ1-5	CASSERGGQPQHF	TGTGCCAGCAGTGAACGGGGAGGCCAGCCCCAGCATTTT
TRBV2	.	.	TRBJ1-1	CASTPYPGAPGPFF	TGTGCCAGCACACCATATCCGGGAGCCCCCGGCCCTTTCTTT
TRBV19	.	.	TRBJ2-5	CASSRGLGETQYF	TGTGCCAGTAGTAGGGGACTGGGGGAGACCCAGTACTTC
TRBV27	TRBD1	.	TRBJ1-1	CASSNDREGMNTEAFF	TGTGCCAGCAGCAACGACAGGGAAGGCATGAACACTGAAGCTTTCTTT
TRBV19	.	.	TRBJ2-7	CASMKVGGSYEQYF	TGTGCCAGTATGAAGGTTGGGGGCTCCTACGAGCAGTACTTC
TRBV20-1	.	.	TRBJ2-7	CSARFASRAYEQYF	TGCAGTGCTAGATTTGCTAGCAGGGCCTACGAGCAGTACTTC
TRBV5-1	.	once	TRBJ2-6	CASSERTVGTGANVLTF	TGCGCCAGCAGCGAGAGGACAGTAGGGACTGGGGCCAACGTCCTGACTTTC
TRBV12-3/TRBV12-4	.	.	TRBJ2-2	CASFDPNTGELFF	TGTGCCAGTTTCGATCCGAACACCGGGGAGCTGTTTTTT
TRBV28	.	.	TRBJ1-1	CASSLRRGGQNTEAFF	TGTGCCAGCAGTTTAAGAAGGGGTGGGCAAAACACTGAAGCTTTCTTT
TRBV6-5	TRBD1	few	TRBJ1-2	CASSFHDRGRDYGYTF	TGTGCCAGCAGTTTCCATGACAGGGGGAGAGACTATGGCTACACCTTC
TRBV27	.	many	TRBJ2-1	CASSFLGNEQFF	TGTGCCAGCAGCTTTCTAGGGAATGAGCAGTTCTTC
TRBV6-5	.	few	TRBJ2-1	CASNKGSSYNEQFF	TGTGCCAGCAACAAGGGGAGCTCCTACAATGAGCAGTTCTTC
TRBV5-4	TRBD1	.	TRBJ2-5	CASLPGQGAEETQYF	TGTGCCAGCCTGCCGGGACAGGGGGCTGAAGAGACCCAGTACTTC
TRBV7-9	TRBD1	.	TRBJ1-6	CASSPRDRSSYNSPLHF	TGTGCCAGCAGCCCCCGGGACAGAAGCTCCTATAATTCACCCCTCCACTTT
TRBV6-1	.	.	TRBJ1-5	CASSETAVSNQPQHF	TGTGCCAGCAGTGAAACGGCGGTAAGCAATCAGCCCCAGCATTTT
TRBV6-2/TRBV6-3	.	few	TRBJ1-5	CASSFEWDLGSNQPQHF	TGTGCCAGCAGTTTTGAATGGGACCTCGGGAGCAATCAGCCCCAGCATTTT
TRBV19	.	few	TRBJ2-7	CASLTLTAYEQYF	TGTGCCAGCCTCACCTTAACGGCCTACGAGCAGTACTTC
TRBV7-8	.	.	TRBJ1-5	CASSLWGYQPQHF	TGTGCCAGCAGCTTATGGGGCTATCAGCCCCAGCATTTT
TRBV6-1	.	few	TRBJ1-1	CASSEVSGGTEAFF	TGTGCCAGCAGTGAAGTTTCAGGAGGCACTGAAGCTTTCTTT
TRBV7-8	.	.	TRBJ1-2	CASSLGFDYGYTF	TGTGCCAGCAGCCTCGGGTTCGACTATGGCTACACCTTC
TRBV9	.	few	TRBJ2-7	CASSPTSKNYEQYF	TGTGCCAGCAGCCCGACCAGTAAGAACTACGAGCAGTACTTC
TRBV19	TRBD1	.	TRBJ1-1	CASTLGQRMNTEAFF	TGTGCCAGTACCCTGGGACAGCGTATGAACACTGAAGCTTTCTTT
TRBV6-2/TRBV6-3	.	many	TRBJ1-1	CASSYLSYTEAFF	TGTGCCAGCAGTTACTTGAGCTACACTGAAGCTTTCTTT
TRBV28	.	few	TRBJ2-1	CASREARDGYNEQFF	TGTGCCAGCAGAGAAGCTCGGGACGGATACAATGAGCAGTTCTTC
TRBV7-8	.	many	TRBJ1-1	CASSSQRETPGTFF	TGTGCCAGCAGCTCCCAGCGCGAGACACCTGGAACTTTCTTT
TRBV5-1	.	.	TRBJ2-2	CASSLADPRTGELFF	TGCGCCAGCAGCTTGGCCGACCCAAGGACCGGGGAGCTGTTTTTT
TRBV20-1	TRBD1	.	TRBJ1-2	CSAGPGQGWYYGYTF	TGCAGTGCCGGACCGGGACAGGGGTGGTACTATGGCTACACCTTC
TRBV7-9	TRBD2	few	TRBJ2-3	CASSGLAGGPTDTQYF	TGTGCCAGCAGCGGACTAGCGGGGGGGCCAACAGATACGCAGTATTTT
TRBV7-8	TRBD2	.	TRBJ2-5	CASSGLAGRQETQYF	TGTGCCAGCTCGGGACTAGCGGGGAGGCAAGAGACCCAGTACTTC
TRBV19	.	.	TRBJ1-5	CASTYPRGSQPQHF	TGTGCCAGTACCTACCCCCGCGGGAGTCAGCCCCAGCATTTT
TRBV7-2	TRBD1	many	TRBJ2-5	CASSPMGQGQQTQYF	TGTGCCAGCAGCCCAATGGGACAGGGACAACAGACCCAGTACTTC
TRBV4-2	.	.	TRBJ2-7	CASSQDRGGLPYEQYF	TGTGCCAGCAGCCAAGATCGAGGGGGACTCCCCTACGAGCAGTACTTC
TRBV6-5	TRBD1	few	TRBJ2-3	CASSRTGGSDTQYF	TGTGCCAGCAGTCGGACAGGGGGGTCAGATACGCAGTATTTT
TRBV6-5	.	few	TRBJ2-7	CASSYTGTSYEQYF	TGTGCCAGCAGTTACACGGGGACCTCCTACGAGCAGTACTTC
TRBV7-9	.	many	TRBJ1-2	CASSPTQGPYGYTF	TGTGCCAGCAGCCCTACCCAGGGCCCCTATGGCTACACCTTC
TRBV12-3/TRBV12-4	TRBD2	.	TRBJ2-3	CASTLKRGGSDTQYF	TGTGCCAGCACCTTAAAGCGGGGGGGCAGTGATACGCAGTATTTT
TRBV27	.	few	TRBJ1-1	CASSPREGKWNTEAFF	TGTGCCAGCAGTCCTAGGGAGGGGAAGTGGAACACTGAAGCTTTCTTT
TRBV2	.	.	TRBJ2-1	CASSDEGGPYPSYNEQFF	TGTGCCAGCAGTGACGAGGGGGGGCCCTATCCTTCCTACAATGAGCAGTTCTTC
TRBV5-5	.	.	TRBJ1-6	CASTQQETYNSPLHF	TGTGCCAGCACCCAACAGGAAACCTATAATTCACCCCTCCACTTT
TRBV7-9	.	.	TRBJ2-2	CTSSIVNTGELFF	TGTACCAGCAGTATCGTGAACACCGGGGAGCTGTTTTTT
TRBV7-9	.	.	TRBJ2-5	CASSSTEIQETQYF	TGTGCCAGCAGCTCGACAGAAATACAAGAGACCCAGTACTTC
TRBV29-1	.	few	TRBJ1-2	CSVAKANGYTF	TGCAGCGTCGCAAAGGCCAATGGCTACACCTTC
TRBV9	.	.	TRBJ2-3	CASSVVLTGSTDTQYF	TGTGCCAGCAGCGTAGTGTTAACCGGCAGCACAGATACGCAGTATTTT
TRBV27	.	few	TRBJ2-1	CASLSGAGGNEQFF	TGTGCCAGCCTATCGGGTGCTGGGGGCAATGAGCAGTTCTTC
TRBV6-2/TRBV6-3	.	few	TRBJ1-2	CASSYQGLNYGYTF	TGTGCCAGCAGTTACCAGGGATTGAACTATGGCTACACCTTC
TRBV28	TRBD1	.	TRBJ2-1	CASRRTGEWSEQFF	TGTGCCAGCAGACGGACAGGGGAGTGGAGTGAGCAGTTCTTC
TRBV11-1	.	few	TRBJ1-3	CASSQTDALGNTIYF	TGTGCCAGCAGCCAAACGGACGCCTTAGGAAACACCATATATTTT